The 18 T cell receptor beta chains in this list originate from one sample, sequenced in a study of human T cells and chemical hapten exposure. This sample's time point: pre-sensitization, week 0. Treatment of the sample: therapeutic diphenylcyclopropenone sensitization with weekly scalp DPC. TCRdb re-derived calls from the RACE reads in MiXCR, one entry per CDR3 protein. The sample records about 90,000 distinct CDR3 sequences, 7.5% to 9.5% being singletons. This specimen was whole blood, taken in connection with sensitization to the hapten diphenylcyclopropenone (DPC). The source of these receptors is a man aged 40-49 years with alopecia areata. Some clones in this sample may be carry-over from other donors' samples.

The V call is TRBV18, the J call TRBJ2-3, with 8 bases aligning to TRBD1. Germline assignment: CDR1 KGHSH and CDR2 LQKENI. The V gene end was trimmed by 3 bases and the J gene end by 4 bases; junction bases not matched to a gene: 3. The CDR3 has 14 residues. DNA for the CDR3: TGTGCCAGCTCACCCGGACAGGGTCCAGATACGCAGTATTTT. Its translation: CASSPGQGPDTQYF.

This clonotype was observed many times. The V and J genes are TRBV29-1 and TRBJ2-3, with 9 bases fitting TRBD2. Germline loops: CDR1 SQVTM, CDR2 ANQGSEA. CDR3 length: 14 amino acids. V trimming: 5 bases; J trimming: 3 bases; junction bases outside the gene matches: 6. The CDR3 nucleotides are TGCAGCGTTCCTAAGGCGGGAGGGACAGATACGCAGTATTTT. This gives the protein CSVPKAGGTDTQYF.

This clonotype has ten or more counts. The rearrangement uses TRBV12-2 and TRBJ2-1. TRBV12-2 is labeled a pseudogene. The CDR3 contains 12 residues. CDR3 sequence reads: CASRLSHNEQFF. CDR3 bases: TGTGCAAGTCGCTTATCCCACAATGAGCAGTTCTTC.

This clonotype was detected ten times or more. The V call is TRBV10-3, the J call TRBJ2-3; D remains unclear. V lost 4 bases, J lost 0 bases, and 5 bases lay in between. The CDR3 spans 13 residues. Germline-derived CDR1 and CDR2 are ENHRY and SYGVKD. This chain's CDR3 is CAISVGSTDTQYF. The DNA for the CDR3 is TGTGCCATCAGTGTAGGGAGCACAGATACGCAGTATTTT.

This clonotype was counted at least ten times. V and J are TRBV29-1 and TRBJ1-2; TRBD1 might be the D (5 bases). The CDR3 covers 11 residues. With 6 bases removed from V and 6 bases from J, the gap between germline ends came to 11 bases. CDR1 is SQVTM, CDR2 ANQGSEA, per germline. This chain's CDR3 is CSVGEGNGYTF. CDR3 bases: TGCAGCGTGGGCGAGGGGAATGGCTACACCTTC.

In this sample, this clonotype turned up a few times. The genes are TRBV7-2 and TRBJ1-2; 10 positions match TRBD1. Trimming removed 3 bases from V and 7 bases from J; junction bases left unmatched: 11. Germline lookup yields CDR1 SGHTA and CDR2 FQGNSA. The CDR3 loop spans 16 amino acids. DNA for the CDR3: TGTGCCAGCAGCTTCGGACAGGGGGAAGGGAGCGGTGGCTACACCTTC. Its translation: CASSFGQGEGSGGYTF.

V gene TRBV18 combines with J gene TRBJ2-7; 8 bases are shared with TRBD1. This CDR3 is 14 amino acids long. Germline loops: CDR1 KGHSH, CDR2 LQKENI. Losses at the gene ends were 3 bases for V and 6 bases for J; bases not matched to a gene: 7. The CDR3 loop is CASSPARTGSEQYV. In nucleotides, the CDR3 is TGTGCCAGCTCACCCGCGAGGACAGGGTCCGAGCAGTACGTC.

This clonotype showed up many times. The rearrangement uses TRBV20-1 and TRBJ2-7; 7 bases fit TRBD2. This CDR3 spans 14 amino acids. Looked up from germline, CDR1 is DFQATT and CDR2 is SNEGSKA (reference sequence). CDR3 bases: TGCACAGTTAGGGAGGGCCCTAGGGGATTCGAGCAGTACTTC. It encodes CTVREGPRGFEQYF.

CDR3 in DNA: TGTGCCAGCAGCTCTGTGGGCCGCGGAGAGACCCAGTACTTC. As protein: CASSSVGRGETQYF. V is TRBV7-2 and J is TRBJ2-5; no firm D call. Germline lookup yields CDR1 SGHTA and CDR2 FQGNSA. This CDR3 has 14 residues. V lost 4 bases and J lost 4, with 13 bases in between.

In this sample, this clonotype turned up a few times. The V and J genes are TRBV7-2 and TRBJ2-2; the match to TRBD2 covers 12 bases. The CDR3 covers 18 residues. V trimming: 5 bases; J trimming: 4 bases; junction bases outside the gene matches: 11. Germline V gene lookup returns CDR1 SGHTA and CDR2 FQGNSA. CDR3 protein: CASSRTSGRRRGTGELFF. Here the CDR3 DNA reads TGTGCCAGCAGCCGTACTAGCGGGAGGCGCCGAGGCACCGGGGAGCTGTTTTTT.

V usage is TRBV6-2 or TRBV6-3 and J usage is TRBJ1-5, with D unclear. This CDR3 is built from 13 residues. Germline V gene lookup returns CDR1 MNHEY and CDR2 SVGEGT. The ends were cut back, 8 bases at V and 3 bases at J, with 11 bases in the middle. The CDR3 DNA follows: TGTGCCAGCGGGTTGACGTCCAATCAGCCCCAGCATTTT. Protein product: CASGLTSNQPQHF.

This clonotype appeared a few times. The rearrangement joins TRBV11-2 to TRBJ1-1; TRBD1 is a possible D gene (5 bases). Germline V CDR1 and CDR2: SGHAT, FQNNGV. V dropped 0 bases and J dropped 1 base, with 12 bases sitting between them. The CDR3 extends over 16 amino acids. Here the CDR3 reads CASSLDLWGGNTEAFF. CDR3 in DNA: TGTGCCAGCAGCTTAGATCTGTGGGGCGGGAACACTGAAGCTTTCTTT.

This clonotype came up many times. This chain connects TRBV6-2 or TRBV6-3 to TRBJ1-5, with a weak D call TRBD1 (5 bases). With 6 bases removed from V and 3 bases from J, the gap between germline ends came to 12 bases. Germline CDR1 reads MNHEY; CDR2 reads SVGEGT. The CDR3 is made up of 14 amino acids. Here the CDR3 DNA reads TGTGCCAGCAGAGGGACTGGTAACAATCAGCCCCAGCATTTT. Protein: CASRGTGNNQPQHF.

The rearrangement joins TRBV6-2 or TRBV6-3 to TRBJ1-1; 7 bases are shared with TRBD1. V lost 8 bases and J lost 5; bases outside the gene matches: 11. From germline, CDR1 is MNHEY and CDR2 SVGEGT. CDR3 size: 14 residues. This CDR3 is CASARSGGSTEAFF. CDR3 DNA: TGTGCCAGCGCTAGGTCAGGGGGAAGTACTGAAGCTTTCTTT.

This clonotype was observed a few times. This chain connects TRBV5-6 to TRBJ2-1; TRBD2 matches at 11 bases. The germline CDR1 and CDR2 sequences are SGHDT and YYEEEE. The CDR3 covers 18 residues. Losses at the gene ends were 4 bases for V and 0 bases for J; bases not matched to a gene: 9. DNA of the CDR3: TGTGCCAGCAGCCCCCCAGGGCTAGCGGGAGGCTCCTACAATGAGCAGTTCTTC. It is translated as CASSPPGLAGGSYNEQFF.

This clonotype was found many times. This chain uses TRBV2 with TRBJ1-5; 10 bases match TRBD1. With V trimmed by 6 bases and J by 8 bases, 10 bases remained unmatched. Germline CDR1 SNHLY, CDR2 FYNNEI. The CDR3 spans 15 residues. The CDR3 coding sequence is TGTGCCAGCAGGCCAGGACAGGGGGAATCAAAGCCCCAGCATTTT. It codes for CASRPGQGESKPQHF.

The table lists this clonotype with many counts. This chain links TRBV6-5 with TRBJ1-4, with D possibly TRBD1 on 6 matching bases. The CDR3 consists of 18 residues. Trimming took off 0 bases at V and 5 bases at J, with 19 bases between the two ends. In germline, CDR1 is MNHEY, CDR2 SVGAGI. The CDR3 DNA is TGTGCCAGCAGTTACTCATCTGTGTTGGGGGCGACCAATGAAAAACTGTTTTTT. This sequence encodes CASSYSSVLGATNEKLFF.

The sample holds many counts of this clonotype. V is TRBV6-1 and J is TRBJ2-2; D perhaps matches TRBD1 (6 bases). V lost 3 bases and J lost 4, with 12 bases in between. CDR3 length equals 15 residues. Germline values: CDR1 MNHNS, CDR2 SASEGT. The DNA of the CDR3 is TGTGCCAGCAGTGAGCAAACAGGGATCACCGGGGAGCTGTTTTTT. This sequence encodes CASSEQTGITGELFF.